A selection of T cell receptor beta chains follows, all from one sample in a study of vaccination effects on CD4 cells after COVID-19. Using immunoSEQ multiplex PCR, the repertoire was profiled, and TCRdb retains in-frame clones only, with some absent. The table shows tens of thousands of clones, with approximately 70% occurring only once. Their antigen targets remain unknown. This sample comprised CD4+ T cells from PBMCs cultured with HCoV-OC43 spike peptides, obtained before COVID-19 vaccination. These TCRs come from a human donor who received a COVID-19 vaccine. Both conserved end residues are part of each CDR3. D genes are given only for firm matches. Rows may omit the clone size; those that give it use once, few, many or a size class.

clone size	J gene	D gene	V gene	CDR3 protein	CDR3 DNA
few	TRBJ1-4	-	TRBV7-6	CASSLFMYQDEKLFF	TGTGCCAGCAGCTTATTTATGTATCAGGATGAAAAACTGTTTTTT
-	TRBJ1-2	TRBD1	TRBV18	CASSLNRGVYGYTF	TGTGCCAGCTCACTAAACAGGGGCGTCTATGGCTACACCTTC
-	TRBJ1-4	-	TRBV19	CASSNGRTAGGIF	TGTGCCAGTAGTAATGGCAGGACAGCAGGTGGGATTTTT
-	TRBJ2-4	-	TRBV14	CASSQELAKNIQYF	TGTGCCAGCAGCCAAGAATTAGCCAAAAACATTCAGTACTTC
-	TRBJ1-2	-	TRBV6-6	CASSSGEGIRGYTF	TGTGCCAGCAGTTCGGGGGAGGGCATTCGGGGCTACACCTTC
-	TRBJ1-3	TRBD1	TRBV10-1	CASSDGTGGRGNTIYF	TGCGCCAGCAGTGATGGTACAGGGGGCCGAGGAAACACCATATATTTT
-	TRBJ2-3	TRBD2	TRBV7-2	CASSLEGLAGRTDTQYF	TGTGCCAGCAGCTTAGAGGGGCTAGCGGGTCGCACAGATACGCAGTATTTT
-	TRBJ2-3	-	TRBV19	CASSAQGPPPPDTQYF	TGTGCCAGTAGTGCCCAGGGCCCACCCCCCCCAGATACGCAGTATTTT
-	TRBJ1-3	-	TRBV29-1	CSVIDRDPGNTIYF	TGCAGCGTTATTGACAGAGATCCTGGAAACACCATATATTTT
-	TRBJ2-1	TRBD2	TRBV3-1/TRBV3-2	CASSPLGGFTYNEQFF	TGTGCCAGCAGCCCTCTCGGGGGGTTCACCTACAATGAGCAGTTCTTC
-	TRBJ2-3	TRBD1	TRBV7-2	CAERGQGTDTQYF	TGTGCCGAGAGGGGGCAGGGCACAGATACGCAGTATTTT
-	TRBJ2-2	TRBD1	TRBV9	CASSPRTGSTGELFF	TGTGCCAGCAGCCCGCGGACAGGGAGCACCGGGGAGCTGTTTTTT
-	TRBJ1-1	-	TRBV7-9	CASSLSGNTEAFF	TGTGCCAGCAGCTTATCCGGGAACACTGAAGCTTTCTTT
-	TRBJ1-2	TRBD1	TRBV19	CASSRDRRLYGYTF	TGTGCCAGTAGTAGGGACAGGAGACTCTATGGCTACACCTTC
-	TRBJ2-5	TRBD2	TRBV29-1	CSVMGGASGGPQETQYF	TGCAGCGTTATGGGTGGTGCTAGCGGGGGCCCTCAAGAGACCCAGTACTTC
-	TRBJ1-6	-	TRBV6-5	CASRTVSNSPLHF	TGTGCCAGCAGAACGGTCTCGAATTCACCCCTCCACTTT
-	TRBJ2-3	-	TRBV27	CASSLRLTDTQYF	TGTGCCAGCAGTTTAAGGTTAACAGATACGCAGTATTTT
-	TRBJ2-4	-	TRBV11-2	CASSPKGTQNIQYF	TGTGCCAGCAGCCCGAAGGGGACTCAAAACATTCAGTACTTC
few	TRBJ1-5	-	TRBV24-1	CATQDRNSNQPQHF	TGTGCCACACAAGACAGGAATAGCAATCAGCCCCAGCATTTT
-	TRBJ2-2	-	TRBV5-1	CASSFSRGILGELFF	TGCGCCAGCAGCTTTTCTCGGGGGATCCTCGGGGAGCTGTTTTTT
-	TRBJ1-3	-	TRBV6-5	CASSRGNSGNTIYF	TGTGCCAGCAGTCGCGGTAATTCTGGAAACACCATATATTTT
once	TRBJ1-1	TRBD1	TRBV30	CAWKGGTGGYYTEAFF	TGTGCCTGGAAAGGGGGGACAGGGGGATATTATACTGAAGCTTTCTTT
-	TRBJ1-6	-	TRBV6-2/TRBV6-3	CASSRLGNNSPLHF	TGTGCCAGCAGCAGACTAGGGAATAATTCACCCCTCCACTTT
-	TRBJ2-2	TRBD1	TRBV9	CASSKGSLGQGVNTGELFF	TGTGCCAGCAGCAAGGGGTCCCTTGGACAGGGGGTGAACACCGGGGAGCTGTTTTTT
-	TRBJ2-1	TRBD2	TRBV29-1	CSALVGGRGGLGNEQFF	TGCAGCGCCCTAGTGGGCGGGCGGGGGGGGCTTGGCAATGAGCAGTTCTTC
-	TRBJ2-5	-	TRBV28	CASSLYQETQYF	TGTGCCAGCAGCCTATATCAAGAGACCCAGTACTTC
-	TRBJ2-2	TRBD2	TRBV7-3	CASSRVAGGLGGELFF	TGTGCCAGCAGCCGTGTGGCGGGGGGGCTTGGCGGGGAGCTGTTTTTT
-	TRBJ2-2	TRBD2	TRBV3-1/TRBV3-2	CASTHRGGHNTGELFF	TGTGCCAGCACCCATCGGGGGGGCCATAACACCGGGGAGCTGTTTTTT